The 27 T cell receptor beta chains below all came from one sample that was sequenced in a study of T cell clones after liver transplantation. Some clones are missing from TCRdb's copy, which holds only in-frame ones; the method was immunoSEQ multiplex PCR. The sample shows over 90,000 clones, about 86% of them seen only once. Sequencing used CD4+ T cells from blood, obtained 47 months after liver transplant. All receptors derive from a human patient who received a liver transplant. Some T cells may originate from the graft donor.

The gene calls are TRBV7-6 and TRBJ1-1; weak D call: TRBD1 (5 bases). This CDR3 comprises 14 residues. Looked up from germline, CDR1 is SGHVS and CDR2 is FNYEAQ. Trimming removed 2 bases from V and 5 bases from J, with 12 bases in between. CDR3 sequence (DNA): TGTGCCAGCAGCTTACCAGGGAGAGGAACTGAAGCTTTCTTT. Amino acid sequence: CASSLPGRGTEAFF.

The chain carries TRBV2 and TRBJ1-1, with a weak D call TRBD1 (5 bases). Per the germline V gene, CDR1 is SNHLY and CDR2 is FYNNEI. The V end was cut by 8 bases, the J end by 8 bases, with 18 bases between. The CDR3 loop spans 13 amino acids. DNA for the CDR3: TGTGCCAGCGAAGTCAGTAGGGGCAGGGAAGCTTTCTTT. It encodes CASEVSRGREAFF.

A single count supports this clone. This rearrangement joins TRBV5-4 to TRBJ2-3, with TRBD1 matching over 9 bases. CDR3 length equals 12 residues. Germline trimming cut 0 bases from V and 13 bases from J; bases unmatched to any gene: 3. Germline V gene lookup returns CDR1 SGHNT and CDR2 YYREEE (reference sequence). CDR3 amino acids: CASSLGWTGEYF. Written as DNA, the CDR3 is TGTGCCAGCAGCTTGGGGTGGACAGGGGAGTATTTT.

This chain uses TRBV27 with TRBJ1-4; D ambiguous. Germline V gene data show CDR1 as MNHEY and CDR2 as SMNVEV (reference sequence). The CDR3 totals 17 residues. V was pared by 6 bases and J by 6 bases, with 23 bases between. The CDR3 is CASRSDVFPRSHEKLFF. The DNA of the CDR3 is TGTGCCAGCAGGTCGGACGTTTTTCCACGTTCCCATGAAAAACTGTTTTTT.

The genes are TRBV5-6 and TRBJ2-2; D is uncertain. V shed 2 bases and J shed 5 bases, with 13 bases lying between them. The germline gives CDR1 SGHDT, CDR2 YYEEEE. The length of the CDR3 is 15 residues. CDR3 protein: CASSFGERETGELFF. CDR3 DNA: TGTGCCAGCAGCTTTGGTGAGCGAGAGACCGGGGAGCTGTTTTTT. Combining the CDR3 with reference TRBV5-6 and TRBJ2-2 gives the whole variable domain DAGVTQSPTHLIKTRGQQVTLRCSPKSGHDTVSWYQQALGQGPQFIFQYYEEEERQRGNFPDRFSGHQFPNYSSELNVNALLLGDSALYLCASSFGERETGELFFGEGSRLTVL.

V usage is TRBV29-1 and J usage is TRBJ2-5; weak D call: TRBD1 (5 bases). This CDR3 has 12 amino acids. V lost 7 bases to trimming and J lost 3 bases, with 12 bases between them. Germline V gene data show CDR1 as SQVTM and CDR2 as ANQGSEA. This chain's CDR3 is CSGGHQEETQYF. Written as DNA, the CDR3 is TGCAGCGGAGGACACCAGGAAGAGACCCAGTACTTC.

This CDR3 is CASSEGRTLIYGYTF. The CDR3 DNA reads as TGTGCCAGCAGTGAAGGTCGGACCCTGATCTATGGCTACACCTTC. The chain recombines TRBV2 with TRBJ1-2; no clear D. The length of the CDR3 is 15 residues. V was cut by 1 base and J by 4 bases, with 13 bases left in between. Germline lookup yields CDR1 SNHLY and CDR2 FYNNEI.

The rearrangement uses TRBV5-4 and TRBJ1-2; 9 positions agree with TRBD1. The CDR3 extends over 15 amino acids. From germline, CDR1 is SGHNT and CDR2 YYREEE (reference sequence). V was clipped by 3 bases and J by 4 bases; unmatched bases: 7. CDR3 region: CASSSIGQGFYGYTF. CDR3 in DNA: TGTGCCAGCAGCTCAATCGGACAGGGGTTCTATGGCTACACCTTC.

V usage is TRBV7-2 and J usage is TRBJ1-2; 11 bases agree with TRBD1. Germline V gene lookup returns CDR1 SGHTA and CDR2 FQGNSA. Unmatched junction bases numbered 11, after V lost 8 bases and J lost 6 bases. The CDR3 spans 15 residues. The CDR3 DNA reads TGTGCCAGCGATAGTGGACAGGGGGCGTCCCATGGCTACACCTTC. Translating it yields CASDSGQGASHGYTF.

The chain combines TRBV5-1 with TRBJ2-7; the D call may be TRBD1 or TRBD2 (5 bases each). Germline V gene lookup returns CDR1 SGHRS and CDR2 YFSETQ. The CDR3 covers 15 residues. Trimming pared 5 bases from V and 0 bases from J, leaving 15 bases between. CDR3 region: CASRGPSGSSYEQYF. The CDR3 DNA reads TGCGCCAGCAGGGGGCCAAGCGGATCCTCCTACGAGCAGTACTTC.

The sample holds a few counts of this clone. This chain uses TRBV7-2 with TRBJ1-3; D not resolved. The CDR3 is 14 amino acids. The V end was cut by 2 bases, the J end by 3 bases, with 8 bases between. Germline V gene sequence: CDR1 SGHTA, CDR2 FQGNSA. The CDR3 here is CASSLPSYGNTIYF. As DNA, the CDR3 is TGTGCCAGCAGCTTACCCAGCTATGGAAACACCATATATTTT.

This chain connects TRBV19 to TRBJ2-1; 7 nucleotides align to TRBD2. The CDR3 consists of 13 residues. CDR1 is LNHDA and CDR2 is SQIVND in the germline V gene (reference sequence). The junction had 1 base not matched to a gene; V was cut back by 5 bases and J by 3 bases. As DNA, the CDR3 is TGTGCCAGTAGTCCGGGGGGCTACAATGAGCAGTTCTTC. This encodes CASSPGGYNEQFF.

The rearrangement links TRBV11-2 to TRBJ1-3; D gene uncertain. There are 15 residues in the CDR3. Germline V gene sequence: CDR1 SGHAT, CDR2 FQNNGV. Trimming cost V 1 base and J 6 bases, with 13 bases left between them. The CDR3: CASSLGAGPLNTIYF. The CDR3 DNA is TGTGCCAGCAGCTTAGGGGCAGGCCCGTTAAACACCATATATTTT.

The chain uses TRBV11-2 and TRBJ1-1; D gene unclear. Germline CDR1 is SGHAT and CDR2 is FQNNGV. Trimming left V 5 bases short and J 7 bases short, with 17 bases between. There are 14 residues in the CDR3. CDR3 residues: CASSPLLVVREAFF. The CDR3 coding sequence is TGTGCCAGCAGCCCCCTACTGGTAGTACGTGAAGCTTTCTTT.

The gene calls are TRBV11-2 and TRBJ2-1, with a possible D match to TRBD1 (5 bases). Germline CDR1 reads SGHAT; CDR2 reads FQNNGV. The CDR3 consists of 14 residues. V was shortened by 0 bases and J by 5 bases, with 8 bases between the two germline ends. For the CDR3, the DNA is TGTGCCAGCAGCTTAGATAGGGGCAACAATGAGCAGTTCTTC. Encoded protein: CASSLDRGNNEQFF.

V gene TRBV30 combines with J gene TRBJ2-3; D unclear. This CDR3 spans 12 amino acids. Trimming removed 4 bases from V and 6 bases from J, with 11 bases in between. In germline, CDR1 is GTSNPN, CDR2 SVGIG (reference sequence). CDR3 DNA: TGTGCCTGGAAGGCGGTTGTGGATACGCAGTATTTT. Its protein product is CAWKAVVDTQYF.

This rearrangement joins TRBV11-2 to TRBJ2-5; tentatively, D is TRBD2 (6 bases). This CDR3 spans 14 amino acids. V lost 3 bases and J lost 2, with 10 bases in between. From germline, CDR1 is SGHAT and CDR2 FQNNGV. The DNA for the CDR3 is TGTGCCAGCAGCTTGCTGACTAGGCAAGAGACCCAGTACTTC. Protein product: CASSLLTRQETQYF.

CDR3 loop: CASSPGTGGLQPQHF. CDR3 DNA: TGTGCCAGCAGTCCCGGGACAGGGGGCTTGCAGCCCCAGCATTTT. V usage is TRBV5-5 and J usage is TRBJ1-5; 12 nucleotides line up with TRBD1. Germline values: CDR1 SGHKS, CDR2 YYEKEE (reference sequence). V gave up 5 bases and J gave up 7 bases; unmatched junction bases: 7. The CDR3 spans 15 residues.

The rearrangement uses TRBV7-9 and TRBJ1-1; D remains ambiguous. The V end lost 1 base, the J end lost 8 bases, and 11 bases lay between the germline ends. The CDR3 contains 13 residues. Looked up from germline, CDR1 is SEHNR and CDR2 is FQNEAQ (reference sequence). The CDR3 bases are TGTGCCAGCAGCTTAGAGACGGTTGCCGAAGCTTTCTTT. This translates into CASSLETVAEAFF.

In its sample, this clone was seen once. The gene calls are TRBV19 and TRBJ1-5, with TRBD1 identical over 7 bases. The germline CDR1 and CDR2 sequences are LNHDA and SQIVND (reference sequence). This CDR3 is built from 15 residues. V dropped 4 bases and J dropped 4; count of bases not matched to a gene: 7. The CDR3 region has the DNA TGTGCCAGTAGTACTACAGGGGACGGGAATCAGCCCCAGCATTTT. This codes for CASSTTGDGNQPQHF.

The V and J genes are TRBV19 and TRBJ1-2; TRBD1 matches at 7 bases. Germline loops: CDR1 LNHDA, CDR2 SQIVND (reference sequence). V trimming: 7 bases; J trimming: 6 bases; junction bases outside the gene matches: 11. This CDR3 comprises 14 residues. The CDR3 spells CASTPDRVGHGYTF. The CDR3 bases are TGTGCCAGTACCCCTGACAGGGTAGGACATGGCTACACCTTC.

CDR3 nucleotides: TGTGCCAGCAGCAGATGGACTAGCGGAAGCTCCTACGAGCAGTACTTC. It translates to CASSRWTSGSSYEQYF. The genes are TRBV11-2 and TRBJ2-7, with 10 bases aligning to TRBD2. In germline, CDR1 is SGHAT, CDR2 FQNNGV. The CDR3 totals 16 residues. Losses at the gene ends were 5 bases for V and 0 bases for J; bases not matched to a gene: 7.

This clone has just one count. The chain is built from TRBV5-1 and TRBJ1-6; 9 bases are shared with TRBD1. J gave up 12 bases and V 2 bases, and 9 bases lay outside the gene matches. Germline V gene data show CDR1 as SGHRS and CDR2 as YFSETQ. The CDR3 is 15 amino acids. CDR3 residues: CASSFAGTGKEPLHF. CDR3 DNA: TGCGCCAGCAGCTTCGCCGGGACAGGGAAGGAACCCCTCCACTTT. Variable domain in full (rest from reference TRBV5-1 and TRBJ1-6): KAGVTQTPRYLIKTRGQQVTLSCSPISGHRSVSWYQQTPGQGLQFLFEYFSETQRNKGNFPGRFSGRQFSNSRSEMNVSTLELGDSALYLCASSFAGTGKEPLHFGNGTRLTVT.

The genes are TRBV4-2 and TRBJ2-7; D is unclear. Germline CDR1 and CDR2: LGHNA and YNFKEQ. V lost 4 bases and J 1 base, leaving 8 bases between the germline ends. The CDR3 contains 13 residues. DNA of the CDR3: TGTGCCAGCAGCCCTGACATTTCCTACGAGCAGTACTTC. Its translation is CASSPDISYEQYF.

The chain recombines TRBV9 with TRBJ2-7; no reliable D call. V shed 2 bases and J shed 2 bases, with 11 bases lying between them. CDR1 and CDR2 (germline): SGDLS, YYNGEE. The CDR3 runs to 14 residues. The CDR3 is CASSVGNRAYEQYF. The CDR3 DNA reads TGTGCCAGCAGCGTGGGGAACAGAGCCTACGAGCAGTACTTC.

The chain is built from TRBV5-1 and TRBJ2-5; D gene uncertain. Trimming stripped 1 base from V and 1 base from J, with 14 bases between. The CDR3 is 16 residues long. Per germline, CDR1 SGHRS and CDR2 YFSETQ. CDR3 in DNA: TGCGCCAGCAGCTTGTACTCTGGGCAGTTCCAAGAGACCCAGTACTTC. It yields the protein CASSLYSGQFQETQYF.

The chain is built from TRBV29-1 and TRBJ2-7; D unclear. The CDR3 length is 12 residues. Trimming stripped 4 bases from V and 4 bases from J, with 11 bases between. Germline V gene data show CDR1 as SQVTM and CDR2 as ANQGSEA. The CDR3 sequence: CSVGHGLYEQYF. The CDR3 DNA is TGCAGCGTTGGGCATGGGCTGTACGAGCAGTACTTC.